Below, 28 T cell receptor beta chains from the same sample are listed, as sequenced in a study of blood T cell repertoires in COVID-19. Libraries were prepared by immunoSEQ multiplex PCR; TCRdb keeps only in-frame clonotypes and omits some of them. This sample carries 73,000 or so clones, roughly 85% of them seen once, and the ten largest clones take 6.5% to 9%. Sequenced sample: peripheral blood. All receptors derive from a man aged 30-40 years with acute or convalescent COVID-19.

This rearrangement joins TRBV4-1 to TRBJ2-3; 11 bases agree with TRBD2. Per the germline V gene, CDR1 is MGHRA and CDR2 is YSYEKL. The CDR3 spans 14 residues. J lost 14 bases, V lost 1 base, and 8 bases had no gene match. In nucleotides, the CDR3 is TGCGCCAGCAGCCAAGGGCCCCTAGCGGGAGGTTTGTATTTT. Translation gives CASSQGPLAGGLYF.

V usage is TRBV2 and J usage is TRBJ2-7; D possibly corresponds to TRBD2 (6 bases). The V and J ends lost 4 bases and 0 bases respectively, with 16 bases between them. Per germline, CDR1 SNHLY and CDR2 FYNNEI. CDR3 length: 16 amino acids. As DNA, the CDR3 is TGTGCCAGCAGTGGCGGGATTCCGATCAGCTCCTACGAGCAGTACTTC. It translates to CASSGGIPISSYEQYF.

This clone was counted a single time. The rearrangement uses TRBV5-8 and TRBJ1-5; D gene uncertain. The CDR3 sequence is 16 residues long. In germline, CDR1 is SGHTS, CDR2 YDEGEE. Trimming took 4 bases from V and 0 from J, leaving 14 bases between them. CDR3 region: CASSPREGTSNQPQHF. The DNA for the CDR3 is TGTGCCAGCAGCCCTCGGGAGGGAACTAGCAATCAGCCCCAGCATTTT. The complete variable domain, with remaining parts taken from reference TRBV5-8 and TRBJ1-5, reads EAGVTQSPTHLIKTRGQQATLRCSPISGHTSVYWYQQALGLGLQFLLWYDEGEERNRGNFPPRFSGRQFPNYSSELNVNALELEDSALYLCASSPREGTSNQPQHFGDGTRLSIL.

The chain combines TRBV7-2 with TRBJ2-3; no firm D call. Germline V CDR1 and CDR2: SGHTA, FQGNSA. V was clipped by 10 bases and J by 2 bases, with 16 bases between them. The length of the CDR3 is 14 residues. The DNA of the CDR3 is TGTGCCATCGAGAAGAACCCGAACACAGATACGCAGTATTTT. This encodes CAIEKNPNTDTQYF.

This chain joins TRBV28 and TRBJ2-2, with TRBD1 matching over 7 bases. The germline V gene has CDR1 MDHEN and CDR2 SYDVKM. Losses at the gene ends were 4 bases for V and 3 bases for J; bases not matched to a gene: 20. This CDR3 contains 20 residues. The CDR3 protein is CASSSTGLKQGRPDTGELFF. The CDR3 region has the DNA TGTGCCAGCAGTTCCACCGGCCTAAAACAGGGGCGACCCGACACCGGGGAGCTGTTTTTT.

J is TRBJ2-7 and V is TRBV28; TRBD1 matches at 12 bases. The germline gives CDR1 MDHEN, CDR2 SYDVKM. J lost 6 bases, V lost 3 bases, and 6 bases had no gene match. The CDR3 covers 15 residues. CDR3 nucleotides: TGTGCCAGCAGTTTTAGGGGGACAGGGGGCGCCGAGCAGTACTTC. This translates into CASSFRGTGGAEQYF.

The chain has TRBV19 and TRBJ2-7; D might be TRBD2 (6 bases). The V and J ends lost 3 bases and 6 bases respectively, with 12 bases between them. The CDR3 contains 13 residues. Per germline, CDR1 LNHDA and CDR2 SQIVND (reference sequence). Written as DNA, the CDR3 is TGTGCCAGTAGTATCGGGACTGGTGGCGAGCAGTACTTC. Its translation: CASSIGTGGEQYF.

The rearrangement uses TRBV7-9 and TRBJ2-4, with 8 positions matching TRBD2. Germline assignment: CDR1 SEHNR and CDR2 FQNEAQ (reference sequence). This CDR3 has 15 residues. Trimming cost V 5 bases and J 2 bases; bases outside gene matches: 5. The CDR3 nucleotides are TGTGCCAGCAGCCAAGCGGGAGCGACCAAAAACATTCAGTACTTC. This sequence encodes CASSQAGATKNIQYF.

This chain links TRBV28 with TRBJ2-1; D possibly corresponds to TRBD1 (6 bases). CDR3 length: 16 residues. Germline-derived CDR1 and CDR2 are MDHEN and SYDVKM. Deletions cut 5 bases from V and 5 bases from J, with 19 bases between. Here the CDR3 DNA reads TGTGCCAGCAGTCCTCGCGAGGGGGACGAGGACAATGAGCAGTTCTTC. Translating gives CASSPREGDEDNEQFF.

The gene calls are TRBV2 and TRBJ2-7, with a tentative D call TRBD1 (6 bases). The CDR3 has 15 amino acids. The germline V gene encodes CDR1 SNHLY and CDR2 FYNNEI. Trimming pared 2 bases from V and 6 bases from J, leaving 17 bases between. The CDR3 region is CASSETPPGVGEQYF. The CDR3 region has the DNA TGTGCCAGCAGTGAAACCCCTCCAGGGGTCGGCGAGCAGTACTTC.

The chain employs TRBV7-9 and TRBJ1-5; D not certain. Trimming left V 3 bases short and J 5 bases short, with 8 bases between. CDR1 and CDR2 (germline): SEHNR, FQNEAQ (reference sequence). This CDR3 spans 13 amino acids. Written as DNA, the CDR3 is TGTGCCAGCAGCTTTTACAACGATCAGCCCCAGCATTTT. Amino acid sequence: CASSFYNDQPQHF.

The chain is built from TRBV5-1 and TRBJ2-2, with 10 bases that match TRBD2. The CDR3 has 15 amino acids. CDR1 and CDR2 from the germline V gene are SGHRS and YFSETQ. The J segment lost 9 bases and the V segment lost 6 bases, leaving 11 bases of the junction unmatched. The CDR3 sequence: CASTRASGSSRELFF. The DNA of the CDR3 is TGCGCCAGCACCCGGGCTAGCGGGAGTTCAAGGGAGCTGTTTTTT.

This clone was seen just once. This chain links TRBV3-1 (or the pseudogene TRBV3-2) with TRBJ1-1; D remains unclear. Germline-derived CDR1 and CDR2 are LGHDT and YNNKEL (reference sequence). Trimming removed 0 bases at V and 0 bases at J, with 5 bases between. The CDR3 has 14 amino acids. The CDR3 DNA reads TGTGCCAGCAGCCAAGAATACTTGAACACTGAAGCTTTCTTT. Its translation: CASSQEYLNTEAFF.

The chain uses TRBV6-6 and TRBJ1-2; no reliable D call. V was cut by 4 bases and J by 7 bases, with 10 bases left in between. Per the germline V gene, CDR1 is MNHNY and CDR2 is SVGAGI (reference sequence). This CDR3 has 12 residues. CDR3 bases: TGTGCCAGCAGTTTGAGTGCCTTTGGCTACACCTTC. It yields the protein CASSLSAFGYTF.

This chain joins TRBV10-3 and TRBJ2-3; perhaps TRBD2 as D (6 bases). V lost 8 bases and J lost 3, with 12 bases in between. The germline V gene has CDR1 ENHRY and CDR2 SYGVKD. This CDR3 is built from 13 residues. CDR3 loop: CAISPRGTDTQYF. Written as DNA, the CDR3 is TGTGCCATCTCCCCCCGGGGGACAGATACGCAGTATTTT.

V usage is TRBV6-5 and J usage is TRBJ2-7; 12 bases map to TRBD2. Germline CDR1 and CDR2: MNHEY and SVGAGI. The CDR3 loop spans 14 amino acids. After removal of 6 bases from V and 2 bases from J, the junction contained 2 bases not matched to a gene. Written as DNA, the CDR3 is TGTGCCAGCAGAGGACTAGCGGGACCCTACGAGCAGTACTTC. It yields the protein CASRGLAGPYEQYF.

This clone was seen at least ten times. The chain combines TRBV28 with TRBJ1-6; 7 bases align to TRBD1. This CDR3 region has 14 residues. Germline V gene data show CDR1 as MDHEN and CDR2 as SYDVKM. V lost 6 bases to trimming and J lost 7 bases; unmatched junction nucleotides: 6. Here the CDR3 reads CASSPDRENSPLHF. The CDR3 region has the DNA TGTGCCAGCAGCCCCGACAGGGAAAATTCACCCCTCCACTTT.

CDR3 in amino acids: CASRRGRSNEKLFF. CDR3 sequence (DNA): TGTGCCAGCCGACGGGGTAGATCGAATGAAAAACTGTTTTTT. The chain joins TRBV27 to TRBJ1-4, with D unclear. CDR3 size: 14 residues. Per the germline V gene, CDR1 is MNHEY and CDR2 is SMNVEV (reference sequence). Trimming took off 8 bases at V and 5 bases at J, with 15 bases between the two ends.

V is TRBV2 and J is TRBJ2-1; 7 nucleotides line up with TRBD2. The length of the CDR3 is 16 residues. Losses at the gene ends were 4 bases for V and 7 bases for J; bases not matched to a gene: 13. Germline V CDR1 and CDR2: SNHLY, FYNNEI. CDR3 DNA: TGTGCCAGCAGTGGGTTGGGACTAAGTCCCGTTAATGAGCAGTTCTTC. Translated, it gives CASSGLGLSPVNEQFF.

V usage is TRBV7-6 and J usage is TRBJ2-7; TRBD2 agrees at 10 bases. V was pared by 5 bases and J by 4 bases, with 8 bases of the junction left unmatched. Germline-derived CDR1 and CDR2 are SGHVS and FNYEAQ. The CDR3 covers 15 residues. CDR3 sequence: CASSLTSSGRYEQYF. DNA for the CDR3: TGTGCCAGCAGCCTAACTTCTAGCGGGAGATACGAGCAGTACTTC.

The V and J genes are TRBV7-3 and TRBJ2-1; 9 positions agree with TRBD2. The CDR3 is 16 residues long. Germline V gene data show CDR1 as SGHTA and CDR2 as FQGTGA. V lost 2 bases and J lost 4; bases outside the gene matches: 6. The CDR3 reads CASSLLSGRGYNEQFF. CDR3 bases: TGTGCCAGCAGCTTACTTAGCGGGAGAGGGTACAATGAGCAGTTCTTC.

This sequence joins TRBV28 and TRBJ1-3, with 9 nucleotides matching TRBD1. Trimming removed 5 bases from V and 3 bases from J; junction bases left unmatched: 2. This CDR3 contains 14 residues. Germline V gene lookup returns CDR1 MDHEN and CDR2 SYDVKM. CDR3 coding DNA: TGTGCCAGCAGTACAGGGGGCGATGGAAACACCATATATTTT. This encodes CASSTGGDGNTIYF.

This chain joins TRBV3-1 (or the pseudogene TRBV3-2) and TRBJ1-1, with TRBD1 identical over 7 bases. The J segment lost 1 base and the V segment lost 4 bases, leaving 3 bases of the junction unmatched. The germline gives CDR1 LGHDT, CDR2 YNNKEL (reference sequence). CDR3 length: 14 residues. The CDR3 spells CASSRQGENTEAFF. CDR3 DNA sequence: TGTGCCAGCAGCCGACAGGGCGAGAACACTGAAGCTTTCTTT.

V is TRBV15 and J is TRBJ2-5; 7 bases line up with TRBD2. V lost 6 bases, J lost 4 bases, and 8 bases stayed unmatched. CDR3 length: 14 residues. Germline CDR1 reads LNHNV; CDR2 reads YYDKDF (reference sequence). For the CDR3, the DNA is TGTGCCACCAGTCCCCGTCCGGGGGGAGAGACCCAGTACTTC. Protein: CATSPRPGGETQYF.

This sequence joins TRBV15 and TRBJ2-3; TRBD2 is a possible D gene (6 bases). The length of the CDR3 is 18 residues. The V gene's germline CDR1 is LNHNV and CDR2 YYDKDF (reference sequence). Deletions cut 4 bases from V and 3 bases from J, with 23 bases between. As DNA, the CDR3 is TGTGCCACCAGCACGACCACCGCAACCGGAGGGCTAACAGATACGCAGTATTTT. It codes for CATSTTTATGGLTDTQYF.

The CDR3 loop reads CASSQGWTGSTDTQYF. CDR3 nucleotides: TGTGCCAGCAGCCAGGGCTGGACAGGGAGCACAGATACGCAGTATTTT. The J gene is TRBJ2-3, the V gene TRBV3-1 (or the pseudogene TRBV3-2); 8 bases align to TRBD1. V was clipped by 3 bases and J by 0 bases; unmatched bases: 5. CDR1 LGHDT and CDR2 YNNKEL come from the germline V gene (reference sequence). The CDR3 runs 16 residues.

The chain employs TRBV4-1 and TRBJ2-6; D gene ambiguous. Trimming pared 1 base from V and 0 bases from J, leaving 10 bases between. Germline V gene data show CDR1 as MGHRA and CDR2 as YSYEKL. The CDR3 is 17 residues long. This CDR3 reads CASSQGAFYSGANVLTF. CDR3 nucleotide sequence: TGCGCCAGCAGCCAAGGGGCATTTTACTCTGGGGCCAACGTCCTGACTTTC.

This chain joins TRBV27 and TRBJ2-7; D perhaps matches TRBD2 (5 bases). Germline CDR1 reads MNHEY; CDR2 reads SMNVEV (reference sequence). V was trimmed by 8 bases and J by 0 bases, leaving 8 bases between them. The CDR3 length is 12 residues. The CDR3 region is CASFGSSYEQYF. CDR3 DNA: TGTGCCAGCTTTGGGAGCTCCTACGAGCAGTACTTC.